Reported below is one T cell receptor beta chain. Its matching antigen is unknown. In the PCR, 60 Vbeta and 13 Jbeta primers were used. Repertoires were generated with immunoSEQ multiplex PCR, while TCRdb's copy carries only in-frame clones and drops some. The profile shows 160,000 or so clones, about three quarters of them singletons. This sample was included in a study of cytomegalovirus exposure and HLA in healthy donors. Regarding the study as a whole: Prior analysis indicated that the majority of TCR beta V segments exhibited productivity approximately 87% or approximately 30% of the time. Cytomegalovirus-associated TCR beta chains were listed, numbering roughly 150.

CDR3 length: 15 amino acids. CDR1 and CDR2 (germline): SGHRS, YFSETQ. The ends lost 4 bases at V and 15 bases at J; junction bases unmatched: 19. The rearrangement uses TRBV5-1 and TRBJ2-1; 7 bases map to TRBD2. The source is a man aged 40-49 years in good health and CMV-seronegative. The sample taken for sequencing was PBMCs. The CDR3 bases are TGCGCCAGCAGCCACTGGGAGGGACCGGCCCAGGGAGCGTTCTTC. Protein: CASSHWEGPAQGAFF.